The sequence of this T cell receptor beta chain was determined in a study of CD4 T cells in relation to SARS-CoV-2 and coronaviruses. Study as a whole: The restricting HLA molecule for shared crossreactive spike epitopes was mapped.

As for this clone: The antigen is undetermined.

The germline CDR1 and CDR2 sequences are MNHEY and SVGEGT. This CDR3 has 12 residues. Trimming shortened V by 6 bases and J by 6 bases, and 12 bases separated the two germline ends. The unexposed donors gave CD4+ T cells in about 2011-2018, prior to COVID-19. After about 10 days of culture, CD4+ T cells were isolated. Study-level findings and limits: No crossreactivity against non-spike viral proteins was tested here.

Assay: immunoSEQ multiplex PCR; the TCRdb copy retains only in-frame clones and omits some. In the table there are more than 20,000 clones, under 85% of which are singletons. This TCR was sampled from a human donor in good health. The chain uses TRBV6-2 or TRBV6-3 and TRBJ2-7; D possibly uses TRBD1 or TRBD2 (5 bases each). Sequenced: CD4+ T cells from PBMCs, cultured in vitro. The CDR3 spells CASRPIGGEQYF. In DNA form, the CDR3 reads TGTGCCAGCAGACCTATTGGGGGCGAGCAGTACTTC.